This passage covers 13 T cell receptor beta chains from one sample sequenced in a study of cytomegalovirus exposure and HLA in healthy donors. The study ran its PCR with 60 Vbeta and 13 Jbeta primers. Clones were sequenced by immunoSEQ multiplex PCR, and TCRdb holds only the in-frame ones, with some missing. The table shows approximately 95,000 clones, with about 80% occurring only once. The sample was PBMCs. The receptors shown here come from a man aged 18-30 years in good health and CMV-seropositive.

CDR3 sequence: CASSYSPSGGSGGANVLTF. CDR3 in DNA: TGTGCCAGCAGCTATAGCCCTAGCGGGGGGAGTGGTGGGGCCAACGTCCTGACTTTC. The V gene is TRBV11-2, the J gene TRBJ2-6; TRBD2 agrees at 11 bases. The CDR3 is 19 amino acids. The germline V gene encodes CDR1 SGHAT and CDR2 FQNNGV. The V segment lost 4 bases and the J segment 3 bases; nucleotides outside the gene matches: 11. The full variable domain, in which reference TRBV11-2 and TRBJ2-6 provide the parts outside the CDR3, is EAGVAQSPRYKIIEKRQSVAFWCNPISGHATLYWYQQILGQGPKLLIQFQNNGVVDDSQLPKDRFSAERLKGVDSTLKIQPAKLEDSAVYLCASSYSPSGGSGGANVLTFGAGSRLTVL.

The V and J genes are TRBV6-5 and TRBJ2-7, with 10 bases identical to TRBD2. The germline gives CDR1 MNHEY, CDR2 SVGAGI. V lost 4 bases, J lost 4 bases, and 7 bases stayed unmatched. The CDR3 contains 15 residues. CDR3 sequence reads: CASSSASGGPYEQYF. In nucleotides, the CDR3 is TGTGCCAGCAGTTCGGCTAGCGGGGGACCTTACGAGCAGTACTTC.

This sequence joins TRBV9 and TRBJ1-1; tentatively, D is TRBD1 (6 bases). The CDR3 is 13 amino acids. With 4 bases removed from V and 5 bases from J, the gap between germline ends came to 12 bases. Germline values: CDR1 SGDLS, CDR2 YYNGEE. CDR3 nucleotides: TGTGCCAGCAGCAACAGGGTAGGGACTGAAGCTTTCTTT. Translation gives CASSNRVGTEAFF. The whole variable domain, filled in from reference TRBV9 and TRBJ1-1, reads DSGVTQTPKHLITATGQRVTLRCSPRSGDLSVYWYQQSLDQGLQFLIQYYNGEERAKGNILERFSAQQFPDLHSELNLSSLELGDSALYFCASSNRVGTEAFFGQGTRLTVV.

The chain uses TRBV15 and TRBJ2-5, with 9 bases fitting TRBD2. The germline V gene encodes CDR1 LNHNV and CDR2 YYDKDF (reference sequence). This CDR3 has 15 residues. V was pared by 4 bases and J by 7 bases, with 10 bases of the junction left unmatched. CDR3 bases: TGTGCCACCAGCACGACTGGCGGGGGGGAATGGACCCAGTACTTC. Amino acids: CATSTTGGGEWTQYF.

This clone was seen once. CDR3 in amino acids: CASSLGGDQPQHF. The CDR3 DNA follows: TGTGCCAGCAGCTTAGGGGGGGATCAGCCCCAGCATTTT. The chain links TRBV7-9 to TRBJ1-5; D is possibly TRBD1 (5 bases). The CDR3 has 13 residues. V lost 1 base, J lost 5 bases, and 6 bases lay in between. Germline V gene lookup returns CDR1 SEHNR and CDR2 FQNEAQ (reference sequence). The full variable domain, in which reference TRBV7-9 and TRBJ1-5 provide the parts outside the CDR3, is DTGVSQNPRHKITKRGQNVTFRCDPISEHNRLYWYRQTLGQGPEFLTYFQNEAQLEKSRLLSDRFSAERPKGSFSTLEIQRTEQGDSAMYLCASSLGGDQPQHFGDGTRLSIL.

The chain joins TRBV25-1 to TRBJ2-5, with 7 bases identical to TRBD2. Near its end, the DNA agrees better with TRBJ2-7, so the J call may be wrong. The CDR3 is 14 residues long. Germline CDR1 reads MGHDK; CDR2 reads SYGVNS. The CDR3 protein is CASSESGGVNEQYF. The CDR3, as DNA: TGTGCCAGCAGTGAATCTGGGGGGGTGAACGAGCAGTACTTC.

The chain links TRBV27 to TRBJ1-1; 7 bases map to TRBD1. With 7 bases clipped from V and 0 bases from J, the junction kept 5 bases outside the gene matches. Germline V gene lookup returns CDR1 MNHEY and CDR2 SMNVEV (reference sequence). The CDR3 spans 14 residues. This chain's CDR3 is CASKDQGVNTEAFF. CDR3 DNA sequence: TGTGCCAGCAAGGACCAGGGGGTGAACACTGAAGCTTTCTTT.

In DNA, the CDR3 is TGTGCCAGCAGCCAAGATTGGAGCGGGGGACTTGGGAAGGAGTTCTTC. It codes for CASSQDWSGGLGKEFF. The chain uses TRBV4-2 and TRBJ2-1; 8 bases line up with TRBD2. The ends lost 0 bases at V and 14 bases at J; junction bases unmatched: 15. The CDR3 has 16 residues. From germline, CDR1 is LGHNA and CDR2 YNFKEQ.

This clone was found a few times. The chain has TRBV11-1 and TRBJ2-1; D might be TRBD1 (6 bases). The CDR3 extends over 13 amino acids. The germline V gene encodes CDR1 SGHAT and CDR2 FQDESV (reference sequence). V lost 1 base and J 8 bases, leaving 9 bases between the germline ends. DNA for the CDR3: TGTGCCAGCAGCTTAGGACAGGTCTATGAGCAGTTCTTC. Amino acids: CASSLGQVYEQFF.

By share of the sample, this clone is medium-sized. This chain joins TRBV6-6 and TRBJ2-1; D is uncertain. Trimming shortened V by 0 bases and J by 1 base, and 4 bases separated the two germline ends. Per germline, CDR1 MNHNY and CDR2 SVGAGI (reference sequence). This CDR3 contains 14 residues. The CDR3 sequence: CASSYSESYNEQFF. The DNA of the CDR3 is TGTGCCAGCAGTTACTCGGAGTCCTACAATGAGCAGTTCTTC.

The CDR3 sequence: CAWSASSLGTEAFF. The DNA of the CDR3 is TGTGCCTGGAGTGCCTCCTCACTCGGGACTGAAGCTTTCTTT. The J gene is TRBJ1-1, the V gene TRBV30; D remains ambiguous. Germline V gene data show CDR1 as GTSNPN and CDR2 as SVGIG (reference sequence). This CDR3 is 14 amino acids long. Trimming took 1 base from V and 5 from J, leaving 14 bases between them.

The chain carries TRBV9 and TRBJ2-1; D ambiguous. V was trimmed by 0 bases and J by 8 bases, leaving 6 bases between them. The germline gives CDR1 SGDLS, CDR2 YYNGEE. The CDR3 totals 12 residues. The CDR3 sequence is CASSVEGDEQFF. The CDR3 nucleotides are TGTGCCAGCAGCGTAGAAGGAGATGAGCAGTTCTTC. Supplemented by reference TRBV9 and TRBJ2-1, the full variable domain reads DSGVTQTPKHLITATGQRVTLRCSPRSGDLSVYWYQQSLDQGLQFLIQYYNGEERAKGNILERFSAQQFPDLHSELNLSSLELGDSALYFCASSVEGDEQFFGPGTRLTVL.

This chain joins TRBV30 and TRBJ2-7; D perhaps matches TRBD2 (6 bases). Germline CDR1 reads GTSNPN; CDR2 reads SVGIG (reference sequence). V gave up 4 bases and J gave up 2 bases, with 9 bases separating them. CDR3 length: 12 amino acids. CDR3 in amino acids: CAWKGLTYEQYF. In nucleotides, the CDR3 is TGTGCCTGGAAGGGACTTACCTACGAGCAGTACTTC.